This paragraph reports one T cell receptor beta chain. What it recognizes is unknown. There are 13 residues in the CDR3. Germline V gene data show CDR1 as SNHLY and CDR2 as FYNNEI. Unmatched junction bases numbered 7, after V lost 7 bases and J lost 5 bases. This specimen belongs to a study of cytomegalovirus exposure and HLA in healthy donors. The PCR contained 60 Vbeta and 13 Jbeta primers. In the authors' methods: Tens of millions of unique TCR beta chains, roughly 11 million shared, were counted in a later analysis. Some clones are missing from TCRdb's copy, which holds only in-frame ones; the method was immunoSEQ multiplex PCR. That table is the source of V, J and clone size, and D and trimming were worked out from the DNA. The table shows around 70,000 clones, with approximately 75% occurring only once. Study-wide results and caveats: Many donors shared some public TCRs, even though most TCR sequences were rare. Cytomegalovirus association was listed for 150 or so TCR beta chains.

The receptor was derived from a woman in her forties in good health and CMV-seropositive. V gene TRBV2 combines with J gene TRBJ1-2; 7 bases agree with TRBD1. The source material was PBMCs. CDR3 sequence reads: CASMTGNLYGYTF. The CDR3 nucleotides are TGTGCCAGCATGACAGGGAACCTATATGGCTACACCTTC. The variable domain in full, completed from reference TRBV2 and TRBJ1-2, reads EPEVTQTPSHQVTQMGQEVILRCVPISNHLYFYWYRQILGQKVEFLVSFYNNEISEKSEIFDDQFSVERPDGSNFTLKIRSTKLEDSAMYFCASMTGNLYGYTFGSGTRLTVV.